This T cell receptor beta chain derives from a study of blood T cell repertoires in COVID-19. Study in general: Donors in the United States, Italy and Spain gave samples during acute or convalescent COVID-19. Sources were T cells, B-cell-depleted T cells, or PBMCs; the material itself was cDNA or gDNA.

Only in-frame clones appear in the TCRdb table, and some are missing; sequencing was by immunoSEQ multiplex PCR. This table holds about 130,000 clones, roughly 80% found once. Sequenced material: peripheral blood. The source is a man aged 60 to 75 who had recovered from COVID-19.

The CDR3 coding sequence is TGTGCCAGCAGCTTACGGCGGGGGGGTACCCATAGCACAGATACGCAGTATTTT. This sequence encodes CASSLRRGGTHSTDTQYF. The chain employs TRBV5-6 and TRBJ2-3; 9 nucleotides agree with TRBD2. The V gene's germline CDR1 is SGHDT and CDR2 YYEEEE. The CDR3 is made up of 18 amino acids. The J segment lost 0 bases and the V segment lost 2 bases, leaving 10 bases of the junction unmatched.